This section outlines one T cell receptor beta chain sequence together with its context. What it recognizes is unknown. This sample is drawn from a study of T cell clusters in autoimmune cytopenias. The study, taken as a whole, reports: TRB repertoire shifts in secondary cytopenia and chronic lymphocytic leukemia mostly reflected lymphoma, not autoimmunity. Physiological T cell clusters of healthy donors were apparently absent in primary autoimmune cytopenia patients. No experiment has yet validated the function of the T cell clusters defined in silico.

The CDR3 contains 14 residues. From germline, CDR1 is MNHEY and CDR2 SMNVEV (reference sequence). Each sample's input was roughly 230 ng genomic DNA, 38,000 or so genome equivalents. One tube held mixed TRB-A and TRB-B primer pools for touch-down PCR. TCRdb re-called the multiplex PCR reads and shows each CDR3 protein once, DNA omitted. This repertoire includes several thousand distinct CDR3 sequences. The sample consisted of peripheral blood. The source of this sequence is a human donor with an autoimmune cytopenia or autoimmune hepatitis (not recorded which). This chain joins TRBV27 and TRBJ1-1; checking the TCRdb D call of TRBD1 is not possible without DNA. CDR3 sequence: CASRKQGMGTEAFF.